The present entry profiles one T cell receptor (beta chain) with its context. The data originate from a study of siplizumab effects on memory and regulatory T cells. Clones were read by immunoSEQ multiplex PCR, and TCRdb kept only the in-frame ones, dropping some. The sample contains 45,000 to 60,000 clones, about 90% of which appear only once. Germline V gene lookup returns CDR1 MNHEY and CDR2 SMNVEV (reference sequence). This CDR3 has 11 amino acids. V lost 4 bases, J lost 0 bases, and 1 base lay in between. Sequences were obtained from naive CD8+ T cells sorted from blood. The clonotype was recovered from a human donor in good health. The chain combines TRBV27 with TRBJ2-7, with no clear D. The CDR3 DNA reads TGTGCCAGCAGTTCCTCCTACGAGCAGTACTTC. Translated, it gives CASSSSYEQYF.